Below, 15 T cell receptor beta chains from the same sample are listed, as sequenced in a study of graft-versus-host responses after intestinal transplantation. Tissue from the graft was processed to free its intraepithelial and lamina propria lymphocytes. Sequencing used immunoSEQ multiplex PCR; TCRdb keeps in-frame clones, though not all of them. The profile shows 15,000 to 20,000 clones, less than 85% of them singletons. Specimen: ileum tissue, collected 17 days after transplant. The receptor set was obtained from a human patient who received an intestinal transplant, so some T cells may come from the graft donor.

J is TRBJ1-6 and V is TRBV30, with D hard to call. V was clipped by 2 bases and J by 7 bases, with 9 bases between them. Looked up from germline, CDR1 is GTSNPN and CDR2 is SVGIG (reference sequence). The CDR3 runs to 13 residues. CDR3 in amino acids: CAWSYRLNSPLHF. Here the CDR3 DNA reads TGTGCCTGGAGTTATCGGCTCAATTCACCCCTCCACTTT.

V and J are TRBV5-4 and TRBJ2-1; 10 bases are a match to TRBD2. V shed 3 bases, J shed 6 bases, and the junction held 6 bases outside the gene matches. CDR1 is SGHNT, CDR2 YYREEE, per germline (reference sequence). The CDR3 is made up of 15 amino acids. The CDR3 region is CASSSASGSRNEQFF. The CDR3 DNA follows: TGTGCCAGCAGCTCAGCTAGCGGGAGTCGCAATGAGCAGTTCTTC.

The chain has TRBV2 and TRBJ1-5; D gene uncertain. V was cut by 3 bases and J by 4 bases, with 13 bases left in between. This CDR3 comprises 15 residues. Germline V gives CDR1 SNHLY, CDR2 FYNNEI. The CDR3 DNA is TGTGCCAGCAGTGACCACAGTCTGGGGAATCAGCCCCAGCATTTT. Amino acids: CASSDHSLGNQPQHF.

This clone appeared a few times. The V and J genes are TRBV5-8 and TRBJ2-7; a possible D gene is TRBD1 (5 bases). Deletions cut 0 bases from V and 5 bases from J, with 9 bases between. CDR1 is SGHTS and CDR2 is YDEGEE in the germline V gene. This CDR3 comprises 13 residues. In DNA form, the CDR3 reads TGTGCCAGCAGCTTGGGGGGCGAGAACGAGCAGTACTTC. This sequence encodes CASSLGGENEQYF. The entire variable domain, with the rest obtained from reference TRBV5-8 and TRBJ2-7, is as follows: EAGVTQSPTHLIKTRGQQATLRCSPISGHTSVYWYQQALGLGLQFLLWYDEGEERNRGNFPPRFSGRQFPNYSSELNVNALELEDSALYLCASSLGGENEQYFGPGTRLTVT.

V gene TRBV7-9 combines with J gene TRBJ2-1; the D is unclear. With 4 bases removed from V and 6 bases from J, the gap between germline ends came to 7 bases. Per the germline V gene, CDR1 is SEHNR and CDR2 is FQNEAQ (reference sequence). This CDR3 contains 12 residues. In nucleotides, the CDR3 is TGTGCCAGCAGCTATACTCTCAATGAGCAGTTCTTC. Residues: CASSYTLNEQFF.

This chain links TRBV27 with TRBJ2-7; the D gene could be TRBD1 or TRBD2 (5 bases each). Trimming shortened V by 4 bases and J by 2 bases, and 24 bases separated the two germline ends. The length of the CDR3 is 18 residues. Germline lookup yields CDR1 MNHEY and CDR2 SMNVEV (reference sequence). CDR3 loop: CASSSLRMSGTGPYEQYF. In DNA form, the CDR3 reads TGTGCCAGCAGTTCCCTACGCATGAGTGGGACGGGCCCCTACGAGCAGTACTTC.

The chain is built from TRBV27 and TRBJ1-4; 8 bases line up with TRBD1. Trimming at V came to 8 bases and at J to 7 bases, leaving 18 bases not matched to a gene. Germline V gene data show CDR1 as MNHEY and CDR2 as SMNVEV (reference sequence). The CDR3 runs 17 residues. The CDR3 nucleotides read TGTGCCAGCGCACAGACCCAGATGACAGGGGCTCGTGAAAAACTGTTTTTT. Translation gives CASAQTQMTGAREKLFF.

V is TRBV5-4 and J is TRBJ2-7; 8 bases are a match to TRBD2. Trimming removed 4 bases from V and 2 bases from J; junction bases left unmatched: 8. Germline lookup yields CDR1 SGHNT and CDR2 YYREEE (reference sequence). This CDR3 spans 15 amino acids. CDR3 nucleotides: TGTGCCAGCAGCCCGGGGGGGCGGGCAACCTACGAGCAGTACTTC. This sequence encodes CASSPGGRATYEQYF.

This sequence joins TRBV9 and TRBJ1-1; 8 bases are a match to TRBD1. Germline V gene sequence: CDR1 SGDLS, CDR2 YYNGEE. V lost 4 bases, J lost 0 bases, and 14 bases stayed unmatched. This CDR3 is built from 18 residues. CDR3 loop: CASSPQGAPFPMNTEAFF. The CDR3 nucleotides read TGTGCCAGCAGCCCCCAGGGGGCGCCCTTTCCGATGAACACTGAAGCTTTCTTT.

The chain recombines TRBV5-4 with TRBJ2-6; D is possibly TRBD2 (5 bases). Trimming shortened V by 4 bases and J by 0 bases, and 11 bases separated the two germline ends. The CDR3 has 16 residues. The germline V gene has CDR1 SGHNT and CDR2 YYREEE (reference sequence). The CDR3 sequence: CASSPNGDSGANVLTF. CDR3 nucleotide sequence: TGTGCCAGCAGCCCGAACGGGGACTCTGGGGCCAACGTCCTGACTTTC. Supplemented by reference TRBV5-4 and TRBJ2-6, the full variable domain reads ETGVTQSPTHLIKTRGQQVTLRCSSQSGHNTVSWYQQALGQGPQFIFQYYREEENGRGNFPPRFSGLQFPNYSSELNVNALELDDSALYLCASSPNGDSGANVLTFGAGSRLTVL.

This clone has only one observation. The V and J genes are TRBV4-1 and TRBJ2-1; maybe TRBD2 (6 bases). The CDR3 is 18 amino acids. From germline, CDR1 is MGHRA and CDR2 YSYEKL. Trimming removed 6 bases from V and 0 bases from J, with 21 bases in between. This chain's CDR3 is CASSPLVTSRSSYNEQFF. CDR3 in DNA: TGCGCCAGCAGTCCCCTGGTAACTAGCCGCAGCTCCTACAATGAGCAGTTCTTC.

The chain employs TRBV20-1 and TRBJ2-5; no firm D call. V lost 5 bases to trimming and J lost 5 bases, with 9 bases between them. CDR1 is DFQATT and CDR2 is SNEGSKA in the germline V gene (reference sequence). CDR3 length: 11 residues. Here the CDR3 DNA reads TGCAGTGCTCCCGAAATGGAGACCCAGTACTTC. Translated: CSAPEMETQYF.

The chain combines TRBV5-1 with TRBJ1-2; TRBD1 matches 8 bases. The CDR3 covers 14 residues. The ends lost 0 bases at V and 6 bases at J; junction bases unmatched: 4. Germline CDR1 reads SGHRS; CDR2 reads YFSETQ. The CDR3 DNA follows: TGCGCCAGCAGCTTGGGACAGGGGACCAATGGCTACACCTTC. Amino acid sequence: CASSLGQGTNGYTF.

The V and J genes are TRBV5-1 and TRBJ1-6; the D is unclear. CDR1 is SGHRS, CDR2 YFSETQ, per germline. Between the trimmed V and J ends, which lost 4 bases and 0 bases, there was a span of 8 bases. CDR3 size: 15 residues. The CDR3 DNA is TGCGCCAGCAGCCCGACGGGCTCCTATAATTCACCCCTCCACTTT. As protein: CASSPTGSYNSPLHF.

CDR3 loop: CASSDQGAGTDTQYF. CDR3 DNA: TGTGCCAGCAGTGATCAGGGGGCAGGCACAGATACGCAGTATTTT. This rearrangement joins TRBV6-1 to TRBJ2-3, with TRBD1 matching 8 bases. CDR3 length equals 15 residues. Germline CDR1 MNHNS, CDR2 SASEGT. V shed 3 bases and J 1 base; nucleotides not matched to a gene: 3.